This T cell receptor (beta chain) was identified in a study of blood T cells in healthy people across ages. V was cut by 7 bases and J by 5 bases, with 16 bases left in between. CDR3 length: 14 residues. In germline, CDR1 is MNHNS, CDR2 SASEGT. About this clonotype itself: Its antigen remains unknown.

Through a sample-barcoded 5' primer and a J-beta primer mix, a second PCR was run for roughly 7 to 12 cycles. Each cDNA molecule, via a template-switch adaptor with 12 random nucleotides, was tagged. TCRdb fed the 5' RACE reads into MiXCR, producing one record per CDR3 protein. Altogether approximately 1.5 million distinct CDR3 sequences are present, 40% to 45% being singletons, with the ten largest covering about 4%. Overall study findings and caveats: Diversity estimates drawn from one million T cells were deemed underestimates.

Input material: blood. The receptor's source is a young woman in good health. The rearrangement links TRBV6-1 to TRBJ2-3, with D tentatively TRBD1 (5 bases). CDR3 in DNA: TGTGCCAGCACCAAAAGGGGCTCGGTAGATACGCAGTATTTT. This codes for CASTKRGSVDTQYF.